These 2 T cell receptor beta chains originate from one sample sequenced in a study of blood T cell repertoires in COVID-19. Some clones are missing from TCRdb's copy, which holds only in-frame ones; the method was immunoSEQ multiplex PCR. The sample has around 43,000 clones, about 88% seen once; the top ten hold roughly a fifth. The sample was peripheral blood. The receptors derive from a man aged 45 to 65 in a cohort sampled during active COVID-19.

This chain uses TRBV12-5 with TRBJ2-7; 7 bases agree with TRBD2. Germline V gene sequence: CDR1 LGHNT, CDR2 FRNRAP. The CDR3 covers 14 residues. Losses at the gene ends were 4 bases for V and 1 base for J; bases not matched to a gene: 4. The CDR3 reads CASGYPGRSYEQYF. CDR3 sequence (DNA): TGTGCTAGTGGTTACCCCGGGAGGTCCTACGAGCAGTACTTC.

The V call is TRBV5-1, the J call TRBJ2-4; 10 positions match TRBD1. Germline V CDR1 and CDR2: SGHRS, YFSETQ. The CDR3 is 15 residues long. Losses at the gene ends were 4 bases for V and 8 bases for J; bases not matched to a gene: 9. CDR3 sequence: CASSPDRGDLDIQYF. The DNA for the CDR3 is TGCGCCAGCAGCCCGGACAGGGGGGATTTGGACATTCAGTACTTC.